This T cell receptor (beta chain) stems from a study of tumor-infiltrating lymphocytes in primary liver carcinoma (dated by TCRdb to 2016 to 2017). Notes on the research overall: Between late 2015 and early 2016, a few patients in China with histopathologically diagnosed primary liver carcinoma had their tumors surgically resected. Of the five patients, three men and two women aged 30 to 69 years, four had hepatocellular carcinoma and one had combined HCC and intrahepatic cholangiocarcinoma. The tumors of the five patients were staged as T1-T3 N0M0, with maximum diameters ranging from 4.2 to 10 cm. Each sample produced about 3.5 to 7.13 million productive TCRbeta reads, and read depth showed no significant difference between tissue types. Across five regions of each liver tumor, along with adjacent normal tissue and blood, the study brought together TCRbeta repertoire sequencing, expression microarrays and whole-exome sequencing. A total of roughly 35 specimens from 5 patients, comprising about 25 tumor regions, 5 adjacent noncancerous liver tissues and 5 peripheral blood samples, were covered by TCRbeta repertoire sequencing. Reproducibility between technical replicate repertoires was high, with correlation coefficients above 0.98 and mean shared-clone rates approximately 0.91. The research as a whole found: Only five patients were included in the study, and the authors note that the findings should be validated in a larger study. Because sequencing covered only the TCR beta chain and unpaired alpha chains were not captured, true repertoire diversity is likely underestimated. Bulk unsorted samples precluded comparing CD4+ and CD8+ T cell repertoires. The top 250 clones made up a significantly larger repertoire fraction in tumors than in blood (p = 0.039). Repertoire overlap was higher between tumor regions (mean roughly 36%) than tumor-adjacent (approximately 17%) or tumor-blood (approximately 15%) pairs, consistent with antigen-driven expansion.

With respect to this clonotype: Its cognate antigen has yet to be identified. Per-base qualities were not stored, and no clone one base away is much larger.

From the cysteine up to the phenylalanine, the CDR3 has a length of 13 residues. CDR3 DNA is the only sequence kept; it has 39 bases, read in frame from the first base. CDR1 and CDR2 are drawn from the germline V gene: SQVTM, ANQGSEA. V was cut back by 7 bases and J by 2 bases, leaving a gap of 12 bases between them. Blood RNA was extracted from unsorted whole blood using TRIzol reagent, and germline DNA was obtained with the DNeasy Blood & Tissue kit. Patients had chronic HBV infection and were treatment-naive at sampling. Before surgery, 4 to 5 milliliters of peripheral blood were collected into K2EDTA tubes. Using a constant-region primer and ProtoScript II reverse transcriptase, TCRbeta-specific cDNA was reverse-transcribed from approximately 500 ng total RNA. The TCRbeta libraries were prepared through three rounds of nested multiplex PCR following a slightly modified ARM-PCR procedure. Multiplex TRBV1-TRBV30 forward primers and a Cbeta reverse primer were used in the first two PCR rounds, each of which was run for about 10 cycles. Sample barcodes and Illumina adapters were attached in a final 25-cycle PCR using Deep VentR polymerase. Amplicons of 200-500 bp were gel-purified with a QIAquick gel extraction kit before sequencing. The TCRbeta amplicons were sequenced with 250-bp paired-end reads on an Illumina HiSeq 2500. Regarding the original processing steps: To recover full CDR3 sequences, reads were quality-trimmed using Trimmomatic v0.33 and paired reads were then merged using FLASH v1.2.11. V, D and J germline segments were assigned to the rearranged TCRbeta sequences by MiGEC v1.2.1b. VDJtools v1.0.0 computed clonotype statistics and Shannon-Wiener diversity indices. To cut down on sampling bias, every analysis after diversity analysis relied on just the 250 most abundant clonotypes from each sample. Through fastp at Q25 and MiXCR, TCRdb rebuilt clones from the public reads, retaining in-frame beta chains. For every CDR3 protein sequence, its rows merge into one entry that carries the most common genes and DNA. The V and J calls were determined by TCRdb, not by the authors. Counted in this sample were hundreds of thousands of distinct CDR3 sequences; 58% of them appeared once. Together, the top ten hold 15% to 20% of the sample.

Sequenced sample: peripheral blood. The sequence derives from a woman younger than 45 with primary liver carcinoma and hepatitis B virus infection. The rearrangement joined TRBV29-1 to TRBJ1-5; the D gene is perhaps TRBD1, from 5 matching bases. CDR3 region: CSAIQDRNQPQHF. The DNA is TGCAGCGCTATACAGGATCGCAATCAGCCCCAGCATTTT.